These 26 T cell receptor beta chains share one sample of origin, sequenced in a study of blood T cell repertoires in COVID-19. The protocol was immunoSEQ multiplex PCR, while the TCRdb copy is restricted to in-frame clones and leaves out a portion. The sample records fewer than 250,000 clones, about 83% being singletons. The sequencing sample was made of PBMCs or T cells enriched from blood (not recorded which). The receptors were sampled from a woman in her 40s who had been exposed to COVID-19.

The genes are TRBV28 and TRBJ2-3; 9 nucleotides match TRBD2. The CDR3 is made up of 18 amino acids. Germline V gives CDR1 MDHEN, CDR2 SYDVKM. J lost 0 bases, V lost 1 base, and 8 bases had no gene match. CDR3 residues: CASSLFAGGLTSTDTQYF. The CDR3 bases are TGTGCCAGCAGTTTATTTGCGGGGGGGCTTACTAGCACAGATACGCAGTATTTT.

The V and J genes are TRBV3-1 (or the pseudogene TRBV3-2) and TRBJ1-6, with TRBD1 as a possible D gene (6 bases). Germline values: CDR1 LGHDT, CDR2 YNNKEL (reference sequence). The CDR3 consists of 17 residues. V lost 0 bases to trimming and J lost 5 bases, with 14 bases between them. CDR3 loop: CASSQDRWGPHNSPLHF. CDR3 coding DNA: TGTGCCAGCAGCCAAGATCGTTGGGGGCCCCATAATTCACCCCTCCACTTT.

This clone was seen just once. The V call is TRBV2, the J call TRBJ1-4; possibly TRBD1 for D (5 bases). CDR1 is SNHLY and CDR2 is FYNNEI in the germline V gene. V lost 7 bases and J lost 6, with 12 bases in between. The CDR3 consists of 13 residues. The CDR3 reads CASNRDRDEKLFF. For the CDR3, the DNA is TGTGCCAGCAACCGAGACAGAGATGAAAAACTGTTTTTT.

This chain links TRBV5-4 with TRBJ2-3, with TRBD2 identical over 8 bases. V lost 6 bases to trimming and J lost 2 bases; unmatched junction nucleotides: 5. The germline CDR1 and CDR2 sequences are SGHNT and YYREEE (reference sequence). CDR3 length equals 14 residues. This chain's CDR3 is CASTVAGYTDTQYF. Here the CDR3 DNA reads TGTGCCAGCACCGTAGCGGGATACACAGATACGCAGTATTTT.

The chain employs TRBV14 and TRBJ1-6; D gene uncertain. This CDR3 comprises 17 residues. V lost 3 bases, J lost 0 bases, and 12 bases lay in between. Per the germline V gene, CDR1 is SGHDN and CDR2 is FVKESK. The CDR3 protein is CASSHRMGSSYNSPLHF. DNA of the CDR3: TGTGCCAGCAGCCACCGTATGGGGAGCTCCTATAATTCACCCCTCCACTTT.

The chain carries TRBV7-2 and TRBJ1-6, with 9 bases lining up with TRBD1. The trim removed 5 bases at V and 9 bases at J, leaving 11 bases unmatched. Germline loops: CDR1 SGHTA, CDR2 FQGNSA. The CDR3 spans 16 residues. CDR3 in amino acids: CASSRDGTGITSPLHF. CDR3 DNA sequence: TGTGCCAGCAGCCGTGACGGGACAGGGATTACTTCACCCCTCCACTTT.

The chain's CDR3 is CASSLMTTSGGADYEQYF. The CDR3, as DNA: TGTGCCAGCAGTTTAATGACTACTAGCGGGGGGGCTGATTACGAGCAGTACTTC. The J gene is TRBJ2-7, the V gene TRBV27; 13 positions agree with TRBD2. The germline CDR1 and CDR2 sequences are MNHEY and SMNVEV (reference sequence). This CDR3 spans 18 amino acids. V shed 2 bases and J 4 bases; nucleotides not matched to a gene: 11.

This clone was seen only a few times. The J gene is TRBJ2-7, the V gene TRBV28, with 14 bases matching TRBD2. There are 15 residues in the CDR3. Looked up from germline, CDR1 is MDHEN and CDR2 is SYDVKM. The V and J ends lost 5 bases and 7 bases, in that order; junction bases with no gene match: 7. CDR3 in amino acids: CASSRTSGGFPEQYF. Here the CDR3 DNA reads TGTGCCAGCAGTCGGACTAGCGGGGGGTTTCCTGAGCAGTACTTC.

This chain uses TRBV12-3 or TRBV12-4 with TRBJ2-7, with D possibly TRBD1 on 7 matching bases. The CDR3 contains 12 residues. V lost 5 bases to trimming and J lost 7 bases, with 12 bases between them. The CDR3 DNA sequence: TGTGCCAGCAGTGCCAGGGGGGAAGAGCAGTACTTC. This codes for CASSARGEEQYF.

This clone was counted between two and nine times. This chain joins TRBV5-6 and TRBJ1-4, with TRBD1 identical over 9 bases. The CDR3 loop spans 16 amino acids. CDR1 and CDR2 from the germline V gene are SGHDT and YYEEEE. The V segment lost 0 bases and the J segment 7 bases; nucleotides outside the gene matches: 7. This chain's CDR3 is CASSLGNRGQGEKLFF. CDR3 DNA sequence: TGTGCCAGCAGCTTGGGTAACAGGGGGCAAGGTGAAAAACTGTTTTTT.

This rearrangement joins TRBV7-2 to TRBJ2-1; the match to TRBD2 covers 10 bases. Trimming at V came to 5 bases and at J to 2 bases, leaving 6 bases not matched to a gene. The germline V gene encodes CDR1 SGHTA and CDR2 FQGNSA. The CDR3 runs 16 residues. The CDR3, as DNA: TGTGCCAGCAGCACCGCCGGGACTAGCGCCTACAATGAGCAGTTCTTC. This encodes CASSTAGTSAYNEQFF.

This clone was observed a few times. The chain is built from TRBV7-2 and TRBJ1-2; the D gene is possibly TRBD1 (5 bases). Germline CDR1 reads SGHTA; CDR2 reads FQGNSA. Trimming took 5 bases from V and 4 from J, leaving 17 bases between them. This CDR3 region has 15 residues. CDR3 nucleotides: TGTGCCAGCAGCGAGCCGGGACTTGCGGGCTATGGCTACACCTTC. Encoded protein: CASSEPGLAGYGYTF.

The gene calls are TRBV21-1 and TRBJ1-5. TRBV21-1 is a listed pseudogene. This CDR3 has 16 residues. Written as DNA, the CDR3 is TGTGCCAGCAGCAAACGGAGACGGGATAGCAATCAGCCCCAGCATTTT. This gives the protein CASSKRRRDSNQPQHF.

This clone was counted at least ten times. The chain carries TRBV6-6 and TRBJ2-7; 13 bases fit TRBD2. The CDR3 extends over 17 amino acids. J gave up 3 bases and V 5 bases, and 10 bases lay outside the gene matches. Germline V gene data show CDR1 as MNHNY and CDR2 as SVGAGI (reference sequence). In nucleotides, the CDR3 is TGTGCCAGCAGTCGAACTAGCGGGGGGGCCGTTGGCTACGAGCAGTACTTC. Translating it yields CASSRTSGGAVGYEQYF.

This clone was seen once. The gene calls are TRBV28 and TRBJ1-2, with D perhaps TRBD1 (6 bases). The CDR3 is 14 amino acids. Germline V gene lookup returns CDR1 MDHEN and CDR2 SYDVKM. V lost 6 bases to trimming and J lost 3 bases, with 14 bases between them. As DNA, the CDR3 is TGTGCCAGCAGCCCGAGAACAGGGTACTATGGCTACACCTTC. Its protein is CASSPRTGYYGYTF.

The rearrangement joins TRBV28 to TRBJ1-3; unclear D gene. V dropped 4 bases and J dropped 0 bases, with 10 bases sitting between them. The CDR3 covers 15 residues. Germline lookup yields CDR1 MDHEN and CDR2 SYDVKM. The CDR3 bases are TGTGCCAGCAGTTCCGGTGCCAACTCTGGAAACACCATATATTTT. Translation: CASSSGANSGNTIYF.

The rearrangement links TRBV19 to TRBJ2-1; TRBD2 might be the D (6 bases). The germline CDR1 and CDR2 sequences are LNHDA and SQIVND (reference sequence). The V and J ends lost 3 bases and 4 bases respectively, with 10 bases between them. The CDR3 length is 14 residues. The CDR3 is CASSIPGTYNEQFF. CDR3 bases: TGTGCCAGTAGTATCCCCGGGACTTACAATGAGCAGTTCTTC.

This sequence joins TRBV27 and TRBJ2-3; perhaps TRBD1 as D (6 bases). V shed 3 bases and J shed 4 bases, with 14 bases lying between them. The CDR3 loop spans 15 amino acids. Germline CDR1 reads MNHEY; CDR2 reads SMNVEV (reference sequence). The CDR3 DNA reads TGTGCCAGCAGTTTTCTCAGGGGCAATTCAGATACGCAGTATTTT. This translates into CASSFLRGNSDTQYF.

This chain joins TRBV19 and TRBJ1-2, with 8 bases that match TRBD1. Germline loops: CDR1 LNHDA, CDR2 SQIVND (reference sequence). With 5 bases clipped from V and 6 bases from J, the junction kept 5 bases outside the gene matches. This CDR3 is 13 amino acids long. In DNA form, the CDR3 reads TGTGCCAGTAGTTTTGAGACAGGGGATGGCTACACCTTC. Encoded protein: CASSFETGDGYTF.

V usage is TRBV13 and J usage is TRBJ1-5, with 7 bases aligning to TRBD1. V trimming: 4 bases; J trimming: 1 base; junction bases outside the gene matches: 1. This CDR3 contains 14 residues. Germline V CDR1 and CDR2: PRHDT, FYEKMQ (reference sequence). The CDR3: CASSSTGSNQPQHF. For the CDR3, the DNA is TGTGCCAGCAGCTCGACAGGGAGCAATCAGCCCCAGCATTTT.

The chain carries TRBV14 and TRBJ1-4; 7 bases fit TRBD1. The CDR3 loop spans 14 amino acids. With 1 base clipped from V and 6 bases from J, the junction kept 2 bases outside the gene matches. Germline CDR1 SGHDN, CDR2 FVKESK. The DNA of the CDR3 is TGTGCCAGCAGCCAAGTTACAGGGGATGAAAAACTGTTTTTT. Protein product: CASSQVTGDEKLFF.

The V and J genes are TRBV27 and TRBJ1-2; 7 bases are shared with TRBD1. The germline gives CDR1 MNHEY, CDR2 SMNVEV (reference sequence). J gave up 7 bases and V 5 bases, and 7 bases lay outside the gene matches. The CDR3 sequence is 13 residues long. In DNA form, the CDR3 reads TGTGCCAGCAGTCCCTCAAACAGGGGTGGCTACACCTTC. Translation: CASSPSNRGGYTF.

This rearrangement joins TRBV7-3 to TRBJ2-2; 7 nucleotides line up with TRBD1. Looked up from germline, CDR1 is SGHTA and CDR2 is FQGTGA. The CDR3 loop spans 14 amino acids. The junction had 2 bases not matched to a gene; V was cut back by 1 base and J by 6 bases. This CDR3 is CASSLRQGPGELFF. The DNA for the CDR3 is TGTGCCAGCAGCTTAAGACAGGGCCCCGGGGAGCTGTTTTTT.

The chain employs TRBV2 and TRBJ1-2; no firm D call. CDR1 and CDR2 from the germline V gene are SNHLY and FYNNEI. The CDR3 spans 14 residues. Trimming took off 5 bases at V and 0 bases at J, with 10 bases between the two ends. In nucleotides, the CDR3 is TGTGCCAGCAGTAACACCAATTCTAACTATGGCTACACCTTC. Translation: CASSNTNSNYGYTF.

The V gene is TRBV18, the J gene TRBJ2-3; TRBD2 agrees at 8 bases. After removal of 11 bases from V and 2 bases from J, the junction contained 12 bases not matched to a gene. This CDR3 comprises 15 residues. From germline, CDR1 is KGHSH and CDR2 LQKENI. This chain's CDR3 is CASVGGGTDTDTQYF. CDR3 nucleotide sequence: TGTGCCTCAGTCGGGGGGGGCACTGACACAGATACGCAGTATTTT.

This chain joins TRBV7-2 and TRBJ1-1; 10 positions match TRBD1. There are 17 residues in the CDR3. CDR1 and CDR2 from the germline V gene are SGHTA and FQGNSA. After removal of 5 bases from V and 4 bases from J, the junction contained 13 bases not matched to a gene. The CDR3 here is CASSPRGTGEGSTEAFF. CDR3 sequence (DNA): TGTGCCAGCAGCCCAAGGGGGACAGGGGAGGGAAGCACTGAAGCTTTCTTT.